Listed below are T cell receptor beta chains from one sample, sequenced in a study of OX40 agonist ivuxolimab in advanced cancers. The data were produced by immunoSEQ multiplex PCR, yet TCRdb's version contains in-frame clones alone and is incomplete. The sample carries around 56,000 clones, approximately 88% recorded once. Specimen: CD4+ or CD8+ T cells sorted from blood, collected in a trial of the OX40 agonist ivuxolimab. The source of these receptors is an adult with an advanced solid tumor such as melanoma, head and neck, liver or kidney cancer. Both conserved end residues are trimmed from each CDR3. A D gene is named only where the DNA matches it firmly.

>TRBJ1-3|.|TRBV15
ATSRDSGGGNTIY
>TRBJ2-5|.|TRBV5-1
ASSLRGGQETQY
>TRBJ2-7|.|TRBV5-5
ASSLSFGSYEQY
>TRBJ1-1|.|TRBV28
ASSLGLKNTEAF
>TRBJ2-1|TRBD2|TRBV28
ASSLGTILEQF
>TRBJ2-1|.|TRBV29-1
SVVGAVNSEQF
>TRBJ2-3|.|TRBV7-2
ASSLPAKENPTQY
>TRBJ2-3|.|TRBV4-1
ASSQGKLHTQY
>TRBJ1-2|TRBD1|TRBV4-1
ASSQGGWTGANYGYT
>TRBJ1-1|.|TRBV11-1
ASSDEGWGTEAF
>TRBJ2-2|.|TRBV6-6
ASTVRGTGELF
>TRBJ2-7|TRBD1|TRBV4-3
ASSQEDRSGDEQY
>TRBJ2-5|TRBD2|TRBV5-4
ASSSTSGGQRETQY
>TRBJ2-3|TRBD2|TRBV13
ASSIQTGTSQVTDTQY
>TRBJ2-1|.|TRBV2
ASRGNEQF
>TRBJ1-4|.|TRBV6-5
ASSSSRDPNEKLF
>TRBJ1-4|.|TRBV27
ASRPQGSNEKLF
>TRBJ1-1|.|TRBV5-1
ASSLSQKAF
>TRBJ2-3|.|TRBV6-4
ASSDSTDTQY
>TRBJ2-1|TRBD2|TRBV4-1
ASSQLAGDYNEQF
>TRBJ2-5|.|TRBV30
AWTPPRGSKY
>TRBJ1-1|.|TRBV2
ASSFSSEAF
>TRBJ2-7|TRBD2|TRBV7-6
ASSLAAGGVGQPLAYEQY